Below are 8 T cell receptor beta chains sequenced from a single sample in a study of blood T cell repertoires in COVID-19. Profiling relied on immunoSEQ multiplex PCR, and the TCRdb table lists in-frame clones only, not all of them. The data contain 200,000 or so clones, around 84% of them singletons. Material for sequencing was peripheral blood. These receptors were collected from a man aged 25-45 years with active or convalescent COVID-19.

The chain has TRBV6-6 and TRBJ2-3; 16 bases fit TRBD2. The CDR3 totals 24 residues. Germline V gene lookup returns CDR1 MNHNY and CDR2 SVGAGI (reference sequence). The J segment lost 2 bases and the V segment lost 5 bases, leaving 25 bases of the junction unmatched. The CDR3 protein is CASSLTLAGGGLAGGVRTTDTQYF. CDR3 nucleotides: TGTGCCAGCAGTCTAACCCTGGCAGGGGGGGGACTAGCGGGAGGGGTGAGGACCACAGATACGCAGTATTTT.

The CDR3 DNA reads TGTGCCAGCAGCCCCCCCACCCGGGAAAACACCATATATTTT. It codes for CASSPPTRENTIYF. This chain connects TRBV11-3 to TRBJ1-3, with D uncertain. CDR3 length equals 14 residues. In germline, CDR1 is SGHNT, CDR2 YENEEA. Trimming took off 5 bases at V and 6 bases at J, with 14 bases between the two ends.

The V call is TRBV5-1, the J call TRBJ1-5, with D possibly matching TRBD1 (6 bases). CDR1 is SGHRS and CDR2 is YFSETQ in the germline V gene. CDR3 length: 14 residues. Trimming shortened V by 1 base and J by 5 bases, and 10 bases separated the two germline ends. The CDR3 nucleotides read TGCGCCAGCAGCTTGTCGGCAGGGGATCAGCCCCAGCATTTT. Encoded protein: CASSLSAGDQPQHF.

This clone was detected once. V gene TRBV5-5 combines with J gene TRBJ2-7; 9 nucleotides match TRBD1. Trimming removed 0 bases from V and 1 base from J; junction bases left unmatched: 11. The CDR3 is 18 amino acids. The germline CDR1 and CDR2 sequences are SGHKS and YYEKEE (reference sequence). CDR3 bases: TGTGCCAGCAGCTTGGCGGGACAGGGCAGTTTCGGTTCCTACGAGCAGTACGTC. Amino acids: CASSLAGQGSFGSYEQYV.

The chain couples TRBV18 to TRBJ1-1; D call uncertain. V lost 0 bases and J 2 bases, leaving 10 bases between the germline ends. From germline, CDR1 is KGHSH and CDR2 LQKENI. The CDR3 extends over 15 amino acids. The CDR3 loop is CASSPPGGLNTEAFF. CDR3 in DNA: TGTGCCAGCTCACCACCGGGCGGGCTCAACACTGAAGCTTTCTTT.

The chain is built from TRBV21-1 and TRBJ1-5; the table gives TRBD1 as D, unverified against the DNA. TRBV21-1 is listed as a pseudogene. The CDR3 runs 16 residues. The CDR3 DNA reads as TGTGCCAGCAGCAAAGATGGCCAGGGGGGCAATCAGCCCCAGCATTTT. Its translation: CASSKDGQGGNQPQHF.

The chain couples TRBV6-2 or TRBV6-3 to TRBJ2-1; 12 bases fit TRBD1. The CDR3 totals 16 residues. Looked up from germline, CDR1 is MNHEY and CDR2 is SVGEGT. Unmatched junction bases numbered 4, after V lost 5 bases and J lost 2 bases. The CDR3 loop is CASSPGTGGTYNEQFF. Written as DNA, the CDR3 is TGTGCCAGCAGTCCCGGGACAGGGGGCACCTACAATGAGCAGTTCTTC.

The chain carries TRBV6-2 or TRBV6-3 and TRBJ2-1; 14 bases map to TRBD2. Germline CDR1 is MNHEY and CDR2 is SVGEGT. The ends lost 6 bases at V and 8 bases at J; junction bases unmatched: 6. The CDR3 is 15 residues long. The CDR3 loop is CASSSGTSGSDEQFF. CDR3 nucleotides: TGTGCCAGCAGCTCCGGGACTAGCGGGAGTGATGAGCAGTTCTTC.